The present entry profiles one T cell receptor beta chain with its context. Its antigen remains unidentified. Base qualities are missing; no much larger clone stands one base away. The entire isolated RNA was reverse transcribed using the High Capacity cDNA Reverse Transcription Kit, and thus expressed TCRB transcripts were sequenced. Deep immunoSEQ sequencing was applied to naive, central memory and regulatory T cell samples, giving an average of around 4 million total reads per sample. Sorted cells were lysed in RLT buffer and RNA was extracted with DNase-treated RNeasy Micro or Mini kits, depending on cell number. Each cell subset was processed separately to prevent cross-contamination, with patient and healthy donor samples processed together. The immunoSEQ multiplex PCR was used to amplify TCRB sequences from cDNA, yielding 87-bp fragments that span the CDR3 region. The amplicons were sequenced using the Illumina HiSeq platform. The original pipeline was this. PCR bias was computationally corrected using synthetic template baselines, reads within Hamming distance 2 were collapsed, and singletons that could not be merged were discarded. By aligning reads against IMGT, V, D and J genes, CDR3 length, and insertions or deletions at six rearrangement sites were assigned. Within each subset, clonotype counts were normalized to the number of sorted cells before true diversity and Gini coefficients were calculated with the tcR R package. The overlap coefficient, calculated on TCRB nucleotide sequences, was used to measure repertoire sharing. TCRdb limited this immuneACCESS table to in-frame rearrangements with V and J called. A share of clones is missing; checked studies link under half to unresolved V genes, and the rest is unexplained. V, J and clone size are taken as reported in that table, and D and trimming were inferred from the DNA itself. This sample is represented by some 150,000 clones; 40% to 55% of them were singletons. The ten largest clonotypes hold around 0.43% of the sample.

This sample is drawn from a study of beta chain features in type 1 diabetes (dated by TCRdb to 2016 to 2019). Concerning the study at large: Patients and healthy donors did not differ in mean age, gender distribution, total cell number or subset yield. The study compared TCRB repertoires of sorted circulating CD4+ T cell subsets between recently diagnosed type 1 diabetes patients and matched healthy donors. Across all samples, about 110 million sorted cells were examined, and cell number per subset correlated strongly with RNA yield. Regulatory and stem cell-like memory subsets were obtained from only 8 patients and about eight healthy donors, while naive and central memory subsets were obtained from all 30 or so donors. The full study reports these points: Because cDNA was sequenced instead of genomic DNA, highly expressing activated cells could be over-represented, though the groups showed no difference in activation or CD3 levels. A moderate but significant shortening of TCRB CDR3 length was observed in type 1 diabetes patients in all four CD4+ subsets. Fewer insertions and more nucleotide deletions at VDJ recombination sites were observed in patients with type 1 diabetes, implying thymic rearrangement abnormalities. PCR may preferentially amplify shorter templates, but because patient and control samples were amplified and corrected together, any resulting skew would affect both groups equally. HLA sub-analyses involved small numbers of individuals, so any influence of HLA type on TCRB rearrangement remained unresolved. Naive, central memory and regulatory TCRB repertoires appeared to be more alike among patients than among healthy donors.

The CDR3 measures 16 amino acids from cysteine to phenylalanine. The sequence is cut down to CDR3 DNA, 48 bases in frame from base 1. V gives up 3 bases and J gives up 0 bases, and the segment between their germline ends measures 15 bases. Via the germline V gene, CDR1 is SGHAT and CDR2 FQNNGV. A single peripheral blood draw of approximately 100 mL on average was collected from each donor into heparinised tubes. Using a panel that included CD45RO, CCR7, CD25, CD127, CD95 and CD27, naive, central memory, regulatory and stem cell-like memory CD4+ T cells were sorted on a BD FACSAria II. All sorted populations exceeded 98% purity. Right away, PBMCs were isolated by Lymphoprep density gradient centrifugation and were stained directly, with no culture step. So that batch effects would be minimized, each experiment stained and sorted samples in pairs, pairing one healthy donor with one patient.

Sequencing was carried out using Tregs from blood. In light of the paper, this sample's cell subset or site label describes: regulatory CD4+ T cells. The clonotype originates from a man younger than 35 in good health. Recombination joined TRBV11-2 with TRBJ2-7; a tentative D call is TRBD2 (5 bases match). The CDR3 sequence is CASSFGLPPTSYEQYF. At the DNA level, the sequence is TGTGCCAGCAGCTTCGGACTCCCGCCTACCTCCTACGAGCAGTACTTC.